The clone carrying this TCR beta chain occurred a few times. Losses at the gene ends were 0 bases for V and 10 bases for J; bases not matched to a gene: 18. This CDR3 has 19 amino acids. The germline V gene encodes CDR1 MNHEY and CDR2 SVGAGI. This sample stems from a study of blood T cells in healthy people across ages. A second about 6 to 12 cycle PCR used barcoded and J-beta primers. Tags on each cDNA molecule came from a template-switch adaptor with 12 random nucleotides. Every sample gave at least 2.5 million paired-end reads containing CDR3. TCRdb fed the 5' RACE reads into MiXCR, producing one record per CDR3 protein. This table holds around 870,000 distinct CDR3 sequences, under 30% found once.

Sequencing used blood. The sequence was obtained from a woman older than 75 in good health. The rearrangement joins TRBV6-5 to TRBJ2-1; 10 nucleotides agree with TRBD2. The CDR3 nucleotides read TGTGCCAGCAGTTACTCGGAGGGAACTAGCGGGGCCTACGAGGCGGAGCAGTTCTTC. It is translated as CASSYSEGTSGAYEAEQFF.